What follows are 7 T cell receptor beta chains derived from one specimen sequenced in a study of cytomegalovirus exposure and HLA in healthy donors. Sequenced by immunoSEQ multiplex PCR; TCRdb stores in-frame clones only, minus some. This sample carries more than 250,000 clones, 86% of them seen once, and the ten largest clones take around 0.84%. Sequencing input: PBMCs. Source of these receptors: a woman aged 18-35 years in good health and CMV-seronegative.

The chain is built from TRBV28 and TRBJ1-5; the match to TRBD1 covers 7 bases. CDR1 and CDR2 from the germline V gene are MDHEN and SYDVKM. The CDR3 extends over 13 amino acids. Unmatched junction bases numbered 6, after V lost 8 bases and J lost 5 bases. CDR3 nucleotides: TGTGCCAGCGGGGGGACAGCCCATCAGCCCCAGCATTTT. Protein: CASGGTAHQPQHF.

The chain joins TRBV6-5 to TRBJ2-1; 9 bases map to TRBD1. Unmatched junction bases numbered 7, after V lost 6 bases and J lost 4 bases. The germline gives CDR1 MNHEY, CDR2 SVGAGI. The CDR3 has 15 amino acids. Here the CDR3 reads CASSLGTGRYNEQFF. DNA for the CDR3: TGTGCCAGCAGCCTGGGGACAGGGAGATACAATGAGCAGTTCTTC.

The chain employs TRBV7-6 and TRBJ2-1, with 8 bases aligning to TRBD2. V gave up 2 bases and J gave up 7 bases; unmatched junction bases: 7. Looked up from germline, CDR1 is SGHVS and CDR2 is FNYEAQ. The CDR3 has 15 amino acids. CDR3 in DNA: TGTGCCAGCAGCTTACGGGAGGGCCTTAGAAATGAGCAGTTCTTC. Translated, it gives CASSLREGLRNEQFF.

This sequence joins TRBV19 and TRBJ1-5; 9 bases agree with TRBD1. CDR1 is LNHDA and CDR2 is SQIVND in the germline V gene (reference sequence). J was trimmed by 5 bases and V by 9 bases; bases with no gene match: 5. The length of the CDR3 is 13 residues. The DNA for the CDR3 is TGTGCCAGCGTCGGACAGGGGCATCAGCCCCAGCATTTT. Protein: CASVGQGHQPQHF.

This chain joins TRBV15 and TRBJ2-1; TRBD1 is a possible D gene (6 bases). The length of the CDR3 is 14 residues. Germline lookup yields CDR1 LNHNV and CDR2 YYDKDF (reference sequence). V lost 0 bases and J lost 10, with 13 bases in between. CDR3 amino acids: CATSRDGGSLEQFF. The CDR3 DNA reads TGTGCCACCAGCAGAGATGGGGGCTCCTTGGAGCAGTTCTTC.

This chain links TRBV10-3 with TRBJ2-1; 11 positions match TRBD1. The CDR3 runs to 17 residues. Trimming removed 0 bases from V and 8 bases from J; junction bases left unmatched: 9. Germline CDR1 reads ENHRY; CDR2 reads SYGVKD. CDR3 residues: CAISESQGTGGSDEQFF. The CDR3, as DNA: TGTGCCATCAGTGAGTCTCAGGGGACAGGGGGTTCGGATGAGCAGTTCTTC.

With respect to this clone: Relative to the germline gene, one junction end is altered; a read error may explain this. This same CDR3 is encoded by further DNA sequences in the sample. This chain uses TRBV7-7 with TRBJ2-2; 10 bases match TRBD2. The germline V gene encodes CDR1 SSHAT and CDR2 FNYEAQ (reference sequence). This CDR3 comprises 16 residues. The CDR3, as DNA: TGTGCTAGCAGCCGACTAGCGGGTGCCAACACCGGGGAGCTGTTTTTT. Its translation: CASSRLAGANTGELFF.